This T cell receptor beta chain emerged from a study of shared clonotypes between healthy human individuals. Findings and limits, study-wide: Tissue TCR repertoires likely differ from these blood-only repertoires.

CDR3 length: 14 residues. Trimming pared 4 bases from V and 8 bases from J, leaving 15 bases between. CDR1 KGHSH and CDR2 LQKENI come from the germline V gene. Concerning this clone itself: What it binds is not known.

It was across several immunoSEQ plates that each subset's genomic DNA was evenly split. The repertoire was sequenced with immunoSEQ multiplex PCR; TCRdb's copy has only in-frame clones and lacks some. The table has a few million clones, just over 90% seen once. The donors, all of them Caucasian adults, lived in Nashville, Tennessee. This TCR derives from a man between 18 and 35 years old in good health. The chain couples TRBV18 to TRBJ2-1, with D possibly matching TRBD1 (6 bases). Sequencing used naive CD4+ T cells sorted from blood. The subset denotes: CD45RA+ positively selected. The CDR3 region is CASSRSQGGHEQFF. CDR3 nucleotides: TGTGCCAGCTCACGGTCACAGGGCGGACATGAGCAGTTCTTC.